The 22 T cell receptor beta chains presented below share a single source sample, sequenced in a study of blood T cell repertoires in COVID-19. Profiling relied on immunoSEQ multiplex PCR, and the TCRdb table lists in-frame clones only, not all of them. The data hold about 54,000 clones, with roughly 84% observed a single time. Material: peripheral blood. The receptors originated from a man aged 45 to 65 with active COVID-19.

V and J are TRBV28 and TRBJ1-2; D gene uncertain. Germline V CDR1 and CDR2: MDHEN, SYDVKM. Between the trimmed V and J ends, which lost 8 bases and 2 bases, there was a span of 18 bases. The CDR3 spans 15 residues. CDR3 sequence reads: CASLLGGKSNYGYTF. CDR3 in DNA: TGTGCCAGCCTCCTTGGCGGGAAATCAAACTATGGCTACACCTTC.

V is TRBV4-2 and J is TRBJ1-5, with D possibly being TRBD1 (6 bases). Looked up from germline, CDR1 is LGHNA and CDR2 is YNFKEQ. V lost 3 bases and J 5 bases, leaving 8 bases between the germline ends. This CDR3 contains 13 residues. The CDR3 nucleotides read TGTGCCAGCAGCCATTACAGGGATCAGCCCCAGCATTTT. The encoded protein is CASSHYRDQPQHF.

DNA for the CDR3: TGCGCCAGCAGCTCGGGGGGAACTGGAAACACCATATATTTT. Its protein is CASSSGGTGNTIYF. The rearrangement links TRBV5-1 to TRBJ1-3; D perhaps matches TRBD1 (5 bases). V lost 3 bases and J 2 bases, leaving 9 bases between the germline ends. Germline CDR1 and CDR2: SGHRS and YFSETQ. This CDR3 region has 14 residues.

The genes are TRBV7-3 and TRBJ2-1, with D possibly TRBD2 on 6 matching bases. V lost 1 base to trimming and J lost 15 bases, with 16 bases between them. This CDR3 spans 13 amino acids. The germline CDR1 and CDR2 sequences are SGHTA and FQGTGA. DNA for the CDR3: TGTGCCAGCAGCTTAAGGGGGGACCCCCTTTGGTTCTTC. It is translated as CASSLRGDPLWFF.

This chain links TRBV5-1 with TRBJ2-3; 7 bases are a match to TRBD2. V trimming: 6 bases; J trimming: 1 base; junction bases outside the gene matches: 5. Germline V lookup: CDR1 SGHRS, CDR2 YFSETQ. This CDR3 contains 14 residues. This CDR3 is CASTGSGRTDTQYF. Written as DNA, the CDR3 is TGCGCCAGCACGGGTAGCGGGCGCACAGATACGCAGTATTTT.

In nucleotides, the CDR3 is TGTGCCAGCAGCTTGGCCCTAGCCTCAGGGGGGGAGACCCAGTACTTC. This codes for CASSLALASGGETQYF. The chain carries TRBV5-4 and TRBJ2-5; tentative D call: TRBD1 (7 bases). Germline CDR1 SGHNT, CDR2 YYREEE (reference sequence). The V end lost 0 bases, the J end lost 5 bases, and 17 bases lay between the germline ends. There are 16 residues in the CDR3.

This chain uses TRBV9 with TRBJ1-2; a possible D gene is TRBD1 (6 bases). The CDR3 is 13 amino acids. With 2 bases removed from V and 6 bases from J, the gap between germline ends came to 11 bases. From germline, CDR1 is SGDLS and CDR2 YYNGEE. CDR3 region: CASSVPGVDGYTF. For the CDR3, the DNA is TGTGCCAGCAGCGTGCCAGGGGTGGATGGCTACACCTTC.

DNA of the CDR3: TGTGCCAGCAGCTACAGGACAGACTTTAACTATGGCTACACCTTC. Protein sequence: CASSYRTDFNYGYTF. The rearrangement joins TRBV7-2 to TRBJ1-2, with a tentative D call TRBD1 (6 bases). V was cut by 4 bases and J by 1 base, with 13 bases left in between. The CDR3 sequence is 15 residues long. Germline V CDR1 and CDR2: SGHTA, FQGNSA. Variable domain in full (rest from reference TRBV7-2 and TRBJ1-2): GAGVSQSPSNKVTEKGKDVELRCDPISGHTALYWYRQSLGQGLEFLIYFQGNSAPDKSGLPSDRFSAERTGGSVSTLTIQRTQQEDSAVYLCASSYRTDFNYGYTFGSGTRLTVV.

The chain links TRBV29-1 to TRBJ1-2; maybe TRBD1 (6 bases). The CDR3 sequence is 11 residues long. Between the trimmed V and J ends, which lost 4 bases and 8 bases, there was a span of 11 bases. Germline V gene data show CDR1 as SQVTM and CDR2 as ANQGSEA. The CDR3 bases are TGCAGCGTTGTCCCCAGGGGAGGCTACACCTTC. Protein: CSVVPRGGYTF.

The chain's CDR3 is CASSLDGTGDTEAFF. DNA for the CDR3: TGCGCCAGCAGCTTAGACGGGACAGGAGACACTGAAGCTTTCTTT. The chain uses TRBV5-1 and TRBJ1-1, with TRBD1 identical over 8 bases. With V trimmed by 2 bases and J by 3 bases, 6 bases remained unmatched. Germline lookup yields CDR1 SGHRS and CDR2 YFSETQ. This CDR3 has 15 amino acids.

The V and J genes are TRBV6-2 or TRBV6-3 and TRBJ1-5; a weak D match, TRBD1 (5 bases). The V and J ends lost 5 bases and 6 bases respectively, with 17 bases between them. The CDR3 covers 15 residues. Germline CDR1 MNHEY, CDR2 SVGEGT. The CDR3 nucleotides are TGTGCCAGCAGTCAGGGAGGGGCAATCAGTCAGCCCCAGCATTTT. Translating gives CASSQGGAISQPQHF.

This clone was seen only once. The V and J genes are TRBV28 and TRBJ1-4; 7 nucleotides align to TRBD1. CDR1 and CDR2 (germline): MDHEN, SYDVKM. The CDR3 runs to 15 residues. V shed 5 bases and J 5 bases; nucleotides not matched to a gene: 8. CDR3 nucleotide sequence: TGTGCCAGCAGTCGGGTGACAGGGCCGAATGAAAAACTGTTTTTT. It yields the protein CASSRVTGPNEKLFF.

V usage is TRBV7-3 and J usage is TRBJ2-1; TRBD1 might be the D (6 bases). The germline V gene has CDR1 SGHTA and CDR2 FQGTGA. Trimming took off 3 bases at V and 9 bases at J, with 15 bases between the two ends. The CDR3 consists of 14 residues. The CDR3 DNA sequence: TGTGCCAGCAGCTTTGGGGGCAGGGAAGGTGAGCAGTTCTTC. Protein product: CASSFGGREGEQFF.

The gene calls are TRBV2 and TRBJ1-2; D gene uncertain. This CDR3 comprises 13 residues. Trimming stripped 10 bases from V and 4 bases from J, with 16 bases between. The germline V gene has CDR1 SNHLY and CDR2 FYNNEI. Here the CDR3 reads CATTLGAAYGYTF. For the CDR3, the DNA is TGTGCCACCACCCTTGGCGCGGCCTATGGCTACACCTTC.

The chain carries TRBV6-2 or TRBV6-3 and TRBJ2-7; no clear D. CDR1 and CDR2 (germline): MNHEY, SVGEGT. The V gene lost 6 bases and the J gene lost 2 bases, with 11 bases spanning the gap. The CDR3 is 13 amino acids. The CDR3, as DNA: TGTGCCAGCAGCTCCCCGGGTGCCTACGAGCAGTACTTC. Residues: CASSSPGAYEQYF.

This rearrangement joins TRBV27 to TRBJ1-2, with a possible D match to TRBD1 (6 bases). This CDR3 is built from 15 residues. V was pared by 3 bases and J by 1 base, with 12 bases between. The germline CDR1 and CDR2 sequences are MNHEY and SMNVEV (reference sequence). CDR3 sequence reads: CASSFGQGFNYGYTF. As DNA, the CDR3 is TGTGCCAGCAGTTTTGGGCAGGGGTTTAACTATGGCTACACCTTC.

V gene TRBV28 combines with J gene TRBJ2-7; 14 nucleotides align to TRBD2. The ends lost 6 bases at V and 3 bases at J; junction bases unmatched: 4. This CDR3 region has 15 residues. Germline values: CDR1 MDHEN, CDR2 SYDVKM. In DNA, the CDR3 is TGTGCCAGCAGGACTAGCGGGAGGGCCGACTACGAGCAGTACTTC. Translating it yields CASRTSGRADYEQYF.

The chain employs TRBV5-1 and TRBJ1-4, with a tentative D call TRBD1 (6 bases). CDR1 is SGHRS, CDR2 YFSETQ, per germline. This CDR3 is built from 14 residues. Trimming took 1 base from V and 6 from J, leaving 10 bases between them. The DNA for the CDR3 is TGCGCCAGCAGCTTGACAGGGACGGATGAAAAACTGTTTTTT. As protein: CASSLTGTDEKLFF.

This chain connects TRBV6-5 to TRBJ2-5; 9 nucleotides agree with TRBD2. Trimming removed 2 bases from V and 5 bases from J; junction bases left unmatched: 3. The CDR3 is 14 residues long. Germline V gene sequence: CDR1 MNHEY, CDR2 SVGAGI. CDR3 amino acids: CASSYAGGGETQYF. The CDR3 DNA follows: TGTGCCAGCAGTTACGCGGGAGGGGGGGAGACCCAGTACTTC.

The J gene is TRBJ2-3, the V gene TRBV14, with 11 bases identical to TRBD2. The CDR3 length is 14 residues. CDR1 is SGHDN and CDR2 is FVKESK in the germline V gene. V gave up 0 bases and J gave up 12 bases; unmatched junction bases: 5. This CDR3 reads CASSQDLGLAEQYF. CDR3 nucleotides: TGTGCCAGCAGCCAAGATCTGGGACTAGCGGAACAGTATTTT.

The rearrangement joins TRBV2 to TRBJ2-1; the match to TRBD2 covers 9 bases. The CDR3 length is 14 residues. The trim removed 6 bases at V and 5 bases at J, leaving 5 bases unmatched. Germline-derived CDR1 and CDR2 are SNHLY and FYNNEI. CDR3 region: CASSIAGANNEQFF. In DNA, the CDR3 is TGTGCCAGCAGCATAGCGGGAGCGAACAATGAGCAGTTCTTC.

This clone was found once. V and J are TRBV28 and TRBJ2-1, with a possible D match to TRBD2 (5 bases). V was clipped by 2 bases and J by 0 bases, with 5 bases between them. The CDR3 covers 14 residues. CDR1 and CDR2 (germline): MDHEN, SYDVKM. The CDR3 protein is CASSLGSSYNEQFF. In DNA, the CDR3 is TGTGCCAGCAGTTTAGGGAGCTCCTACAATGAGCAGTTCTTC.